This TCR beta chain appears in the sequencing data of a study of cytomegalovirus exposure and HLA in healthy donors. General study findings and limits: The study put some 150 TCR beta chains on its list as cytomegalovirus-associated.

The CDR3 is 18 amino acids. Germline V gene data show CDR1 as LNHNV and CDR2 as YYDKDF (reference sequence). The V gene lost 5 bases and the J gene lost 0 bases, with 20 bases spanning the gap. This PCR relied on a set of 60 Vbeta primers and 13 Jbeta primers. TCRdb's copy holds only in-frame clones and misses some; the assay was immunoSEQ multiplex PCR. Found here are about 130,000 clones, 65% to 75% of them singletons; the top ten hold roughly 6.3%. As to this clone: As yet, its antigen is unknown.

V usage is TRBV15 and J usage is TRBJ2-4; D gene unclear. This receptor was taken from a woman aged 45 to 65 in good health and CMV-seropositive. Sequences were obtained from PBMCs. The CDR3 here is CATSLGPSWVLAKNIQYF. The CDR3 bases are TGTGCCACCAGCCTGGGCCCCAGTTGGGTGTTAGCCAAAAACATTCAGTACTTC. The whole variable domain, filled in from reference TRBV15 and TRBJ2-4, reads DAMVIQNPRYQVTQFGKPVTLSCSQTLNHNVMYWYQQKSSQAPKLLFHYYDKDFNNEADTPDNFQSRRPNTSFCFLDIRSPGLGDTAMYLCATSLGPSWVLAKNIQYFGAGTRLSVL.